These 14 T cell receptor beta chains were all obtained from the same sample, sequenced in a study of control samples from healthy donors and cancer patients. Data came from immunoSEQ multiplex PCR; TCRdb stores just in-frame clones and leaves some out. Of some 56,000 clones detected, about 95% appear once; the ten largest clones hold less than 2.5%. What was sequenced was blood. The receptors originated from a man aged 25 to 45 in good health.

With regard to this clone: Other DNA sequences in the sample encode the same CDR3. This chain joins TRBV5-1 and TRBJ2-5; 8 nucleotides agree with TRBD1. The J segment lost 1 base and the V segment lost 5 bases, leaving 1 base of the junction unmatched. Germline CDR1 and CDR2: SGHRS and YFSETQ. The CDR3 has 13 amino acids. DNA for the CDR3: TGCGCCAGCAGTGGACAGGGCCAAGAGACCCAGTACTTC. The encoded protein is CASSGQGQETQYF.

The chain links TRBV14 to TRBJ2-5; weak D call: TRBD2 (5 bases). The CDR3 is 12 amino acids. Germline V gene lookup returns CDR1 SGHDN and CDR2 FVKESK. V shed 5 bases and J shed 3 bases, with 7 bases lying between them. The CDR3 nucleotides read TGTGCCAGCAGCGGACTGGAAGAGACCCAGTACTTC. Translation gives CASSGLEETQYF.

The rearrangement links TRBV18 to TRBJ1-5; D is ambiguous. V shed 6 bases and J shed 2 bases, with 11 bases lying between them. The CDR3 is 14 residues long. CDR1 is KGHSH and CDR2 is LQKENI in the germline V gene. In nucleotides, the CDR3 is TGTGCCAGCTCGTACTCGGTGGGCAATCAGCCCCAGCATTTT. It is translated as CASSYSVGNQPQHF. Variable domain in full (rest from reference TRBV18 and TRBJ1-5): NAGVMQNPRHLVRRRGQEARLRCSPMKGHSHVYWYRQLPEEGLKFMVYLQKENIIDESGMPKERFSAEFPKEGPSILRIQQVVRGDSAAYFCASSYSVGNQPQHFGDGTRLSIL.

The V and J genes are TRBV1 and TRBJ1-5; the table's D call, TRBD1, was not checked against the DNA. TRBV1 is flagged as a pseudogene. The CDR3 is made up of 16 amino acids. CDR3: CTSSQAPTGTGQPQHF. In DNA form, the CDR3 reads TGCACCAGCAGCCAGGCCCCGACAGGGACCGGCCAGCCCCAGCATTTT.

The rearrangement joins TRBV7-2 to TRBJ2-7, with 11 bases identical to TRBD1. J lost 5 bases, V lost 6 bases, and 18 bases had no gene match. The germline CDR1 and CDR2 sequences are SGHTA and FQGNSA. CDR3 length: 18 amino acids. The CDR3 DNA reads TGTGCCAGCAGTTTTGGGGGCCCCCAACCGGGACAGGGGGACGAGCAGTACTTC. This translates into CASSFGGPQPGQGDEQYF.

The chain employs TRBV28 and TRBJ1-1; no clear D gene. This CDR3 contains 12 residues. The V end lost 5 bases, the J end lost 6 bases, and 10 bases lay between the germline ends. Germline CDR1 is MDHEN and CDR2 is SYDVKM. CDR3 loop: CASSLPAPEAFF. The CDR3 DNA sequence: TGTGCCAGCAGTCTTCCAGCCCCTGAAGCTTTCTTT. The variable domain in full, completed from reference TRBV28 and TRBJ1-1, reads DVKVTQSSRYLVKRTGEKVFLECVQDMDHENMFWYRQDPGLGLRLIYFSYDVKMKEKGDIPEGYSVSREKKERFSLILESASTNQTSMYLCASSLPAPEAFFGQGTRLTVV.

This chain connects TRBV2 to TRBJ2-5, with 8 nucleotides matching TRBD2. The CDR3 contains 16 residues. J lost 5 bases, V lost 2 bases, and 10 bases had no gene match. From germline, CDR1 is SNHLY and CDR2 FYNNEI. The CDR3: CASSENRAGGVETQYF. CDR3 nucleotide sequence: TGTGCCAGCAGTGAAAATCGGGCCGGGGGGGTGGAGACCCAGTACTTC.

The CDR3 DNA is TGTGCCACCAGTGATTTCGGGGGTCAGCCCCAGCATTTT. Amino acid sequence: CATSDFGGQPQHF. The chain recombines TRBV24-1 with TRBJ1-5; tentatively, D is TRBD1 (5 bases). The CDR3 is made up of 13 amino acids. Trimming took 1 base from V and 6 from J, leaving 6 bases between them. CDR1 is KGHDR and CDR2 is SFDVKD in the germline V gene.

The J gene is TRBJ2-1, the V gene TRBV4-3, with TRBD2 matching over 11 bases. This CDR3 has 16 amino acids. Germline lookup yields CDR1 LGHNA and CDR2 YSLEER. Trimming took 1 base from V and 2 from J; bases not matched to a gene: 1. The CDR3 DNA reads as TGCGCCAGCAGCCAAGTACTAGCGGGAGCCTACAATGAGCAGTTCTTC. Its translation is CASSQVLAGAYNEQFF.

The rearrangement uses TRBV15 and TRBJ2-7; D may match TRBD1 or TRBD2 (5 bases each). CDR1 and CDR2 (germline): LNHNV, YYDKDF (reference sequence). This CDR3 is built from 14 residues. Trimming pared 4 bases from V and 3 bases from J, leaving 13 bases between. CDR3 bases: TGTGCCACCAGCACCCGGGACGGAGGCTACGAGCAGTACTTC. Protein: CATSTRDGGYEQYF.

The CDR3 DNA sequence: TGTGCCAGCAGCAACAACGGACTCCCCGGCAATGAGCAGTTCTTC. Translated, it gives CASSNNGLPGNEQFF. The chain employs TRBV2 and TRBJ2-1; a possible D gene is TRBD2 (5 bases). The CDR3 runs 15 residues. Trimming cost V 6 bases and J 6 bases, with 18 bases left between them. The V gene's germline CDR1 is SNHLY and CDR2 FYNNEI.

In its sample, this clone is medium-sized. The J gene is TRBJ1-5, the V gene TRBV6-1; TRBD1 matches 10 bases. Germline V CDR1 and CDR2: MNHNS, SASEGT. The J segment lost 9 bases and the V segment lost 0 bases, leaving 5 bases of the junction unmatched. The CDR3 is made up of 15 amino acids. DNA of the CDR3: TGTGCCAGCAGTGAAGCGGACAGGGGGTCGCCGCCCCAGCATTTT. Its protein is CASSEADRGSPPQHF.

The CDR3 spells CASGLEVGTSGLANTGELFF. Written as DNA, the CDR3 is TGTGCTAGTGGTTTGGAAGTCGGGACTAGCGGACTGGCGAACACCGGGGAGCTGTTTTTT. The chain employs TRBV12-5 and TRBJ2-2; 11 bases fit TRBD2. The trim removed 1 base at V and 0 bases at J, leaving 10 bases unmatched. CDR3 length: 20 residues. CDR1 and CDR2 from the germline V gene are LGHNT and FRNRAP.

The chain carries TRBV11-1 and TRBJ2-7; D perhaps matches TRBD1 (6 bases). Deletions cut 1 base from V and 6 bases from J, with 10 bases between. Germline-derived CDR1 and CDR2 are SGHAT and FQDESV (reference sequence). This CDR3 spans 13 amino acids. CDR3 in amino acids: CASSLGQAAEQYF. CDR3 nucleotides: TGTGCCAGCAGCTTAGGACAGGCTGCCGAGCAGTACTTC.